This note documents a single TCR beta chain sequence. Profiled with immunoSEQ multiplex PCR; TCRdb holds only in-frame clones, not every one. The data hold 100,000 to 150,000 clones, with more than 70% observed a single time. This entry belongs to a study of blood T cell repertoires in COVID-19. From germline, CDR1 is ENHRY and CDR2 SYGVKD. V lost 6 bases and J 2 bases, leaving 18 bases between the germline ends. CDR3 length: 16 residues. This chain connects TRBV10-3 to TRBJ2-3; a weak D match, TRBD2 (6 bases). The receptor's source is a man between 60 and 70 years old with acute or convalescent COVID-19. Material: peripheral blood. The CDR3 DNA follows: TGTGCCATCAGGCGGGACCCCTCAGGGCTCACAGATACGCAGTATTTT. Its protein product is CAIRRDPSGLTDTQYF.